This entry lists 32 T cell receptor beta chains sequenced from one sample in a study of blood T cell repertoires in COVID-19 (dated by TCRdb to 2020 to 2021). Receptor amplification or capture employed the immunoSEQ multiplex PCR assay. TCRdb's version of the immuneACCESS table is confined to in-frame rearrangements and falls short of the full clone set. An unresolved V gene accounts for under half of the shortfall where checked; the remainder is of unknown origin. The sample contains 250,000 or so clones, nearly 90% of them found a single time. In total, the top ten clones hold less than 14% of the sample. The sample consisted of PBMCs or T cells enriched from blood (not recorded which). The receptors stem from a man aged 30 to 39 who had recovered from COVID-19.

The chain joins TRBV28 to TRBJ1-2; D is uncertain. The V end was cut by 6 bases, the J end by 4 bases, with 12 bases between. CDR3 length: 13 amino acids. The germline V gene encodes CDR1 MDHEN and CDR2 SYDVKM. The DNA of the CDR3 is TGTGCCAGCAGACAAACTACGTTCTATGGCTACACCTTC. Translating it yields CASRQTTFYGYTF.

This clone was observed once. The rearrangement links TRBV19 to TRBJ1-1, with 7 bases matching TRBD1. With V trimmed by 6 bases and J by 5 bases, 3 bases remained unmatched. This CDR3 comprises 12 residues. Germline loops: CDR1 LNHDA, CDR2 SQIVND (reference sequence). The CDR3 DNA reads TGTGCCAGTAGCCAGGGGGTGACTGAAGCTTTCTTT. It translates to CASSQGVTEAFF.

Here the CDR3 reads CAGSRGVNYNEQFF. CDR3 DNA sequence: TGTGCCGGTTCGCGGGGGGTCAACTACAATGAGCAGTTCTTC. This chain connects TRBV7-2 to TRBJ2-1, with 8 bases that match TRBD2. The CDR3 totals 14 residues. The V gene's germline CDR1 is SGHTA and CDR2 FQGNSA. Unmatched junction bases numbered 9, after V lost 11 bases and J lost 3 bases.

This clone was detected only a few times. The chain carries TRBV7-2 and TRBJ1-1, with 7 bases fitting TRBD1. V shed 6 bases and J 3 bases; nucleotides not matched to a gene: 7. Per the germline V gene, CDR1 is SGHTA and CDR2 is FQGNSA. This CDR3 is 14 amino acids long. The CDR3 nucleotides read TGTGCCAGCAGTCCAACGACAGGGTACACTGAAGCTTTCTTT. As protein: CASSPTTGYTEAFF.

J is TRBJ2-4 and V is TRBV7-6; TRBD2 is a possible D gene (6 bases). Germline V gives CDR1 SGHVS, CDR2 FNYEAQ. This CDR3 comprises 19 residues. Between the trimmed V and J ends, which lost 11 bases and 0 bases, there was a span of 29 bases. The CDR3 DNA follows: TGTGCCTATAGCCACCGATCCGGGGGAATGAGGTTAGCCAAAAACATTCAGTACTTC. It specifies CAYSHRSGGMRLAKNIQYF.

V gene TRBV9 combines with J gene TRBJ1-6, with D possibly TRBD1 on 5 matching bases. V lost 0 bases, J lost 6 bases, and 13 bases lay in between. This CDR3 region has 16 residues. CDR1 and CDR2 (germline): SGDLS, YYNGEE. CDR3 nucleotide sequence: TGTGCCAGCAGCGTAGAACCGGGGGAGGGTAATTCACCCCTCCACTTT. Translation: CASSVEPGEGNSPLHF.

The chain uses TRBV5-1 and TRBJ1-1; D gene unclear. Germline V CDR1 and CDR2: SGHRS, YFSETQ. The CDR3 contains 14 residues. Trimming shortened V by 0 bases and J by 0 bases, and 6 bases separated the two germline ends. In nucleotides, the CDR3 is TGCGCCAGCAGCTTGGCCAGTTTGAACACTGAAGCTTTCTTT. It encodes CASSLASLNTEAFF.

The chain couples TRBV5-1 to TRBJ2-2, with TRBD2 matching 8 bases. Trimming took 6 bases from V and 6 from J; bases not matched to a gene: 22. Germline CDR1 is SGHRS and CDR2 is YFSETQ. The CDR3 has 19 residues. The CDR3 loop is CASTSREGAVSNGAGELFF. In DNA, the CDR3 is TGCGCCAGCACCTCCCGGGAGGGCGCGGTATCTAATGGGGCCGGGGAGCTGTTTTTT.

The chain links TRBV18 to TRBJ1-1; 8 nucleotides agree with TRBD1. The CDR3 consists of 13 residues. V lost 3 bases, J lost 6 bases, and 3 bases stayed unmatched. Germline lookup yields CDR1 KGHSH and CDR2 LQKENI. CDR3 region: CASSPQGAAEAFF. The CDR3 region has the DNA TGTGCCAGCTCACCTCAGGGGGCCGCTGAAGCTTTCTTT.

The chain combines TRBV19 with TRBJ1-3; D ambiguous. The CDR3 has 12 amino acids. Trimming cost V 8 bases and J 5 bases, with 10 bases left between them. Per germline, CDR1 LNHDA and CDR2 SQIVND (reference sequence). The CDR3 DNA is TGTGCCAGTCGAGGATCTCGAAACACCATATATTTT. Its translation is CASRGSRNTIYF.

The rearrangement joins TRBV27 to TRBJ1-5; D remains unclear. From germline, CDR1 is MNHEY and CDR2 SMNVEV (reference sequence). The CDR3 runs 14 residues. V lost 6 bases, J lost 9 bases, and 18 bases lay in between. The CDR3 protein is CASSRSCSSLPQHF. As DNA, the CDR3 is TGTGCCAGCAGCAGGTCGTGTTCGTCGTTGCCCCAGCATTTT.

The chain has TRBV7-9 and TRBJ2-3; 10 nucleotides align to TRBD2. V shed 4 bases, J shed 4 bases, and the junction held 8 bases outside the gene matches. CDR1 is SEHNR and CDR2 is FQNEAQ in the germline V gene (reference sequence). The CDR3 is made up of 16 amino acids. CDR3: CASSSSGRGGADTQYF. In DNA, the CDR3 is TGTGCCAGCAGCTCAAGCGGGAGGGGAGGTGCAGATACGCAGTATTTT.

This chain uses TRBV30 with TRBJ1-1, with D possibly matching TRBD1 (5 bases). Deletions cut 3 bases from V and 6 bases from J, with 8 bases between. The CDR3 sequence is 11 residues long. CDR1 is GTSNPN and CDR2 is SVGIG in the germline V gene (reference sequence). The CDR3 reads CAWRRTPEAFF. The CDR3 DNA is TGTGCCTGGAGAAGGACACCTGAAGCTTTCTTT.

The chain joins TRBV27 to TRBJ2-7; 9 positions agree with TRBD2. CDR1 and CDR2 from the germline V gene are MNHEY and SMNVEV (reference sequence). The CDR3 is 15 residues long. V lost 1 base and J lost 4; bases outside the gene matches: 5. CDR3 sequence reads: CASSLYRGRAYEQYF. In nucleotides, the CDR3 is TGTGCCAGCAGTTTATACCGCGGGAGGGCATACGAGCAGTACTTC.

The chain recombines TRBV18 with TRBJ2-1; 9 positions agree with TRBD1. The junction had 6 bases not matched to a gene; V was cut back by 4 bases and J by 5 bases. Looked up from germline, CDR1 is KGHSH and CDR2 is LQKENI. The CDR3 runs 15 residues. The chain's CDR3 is CASSLGTGFNNEQFF. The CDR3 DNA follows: TGTGCCAGCTCACTAGGGACAGGGTTCAACAATGAGCAGTTCTTC.

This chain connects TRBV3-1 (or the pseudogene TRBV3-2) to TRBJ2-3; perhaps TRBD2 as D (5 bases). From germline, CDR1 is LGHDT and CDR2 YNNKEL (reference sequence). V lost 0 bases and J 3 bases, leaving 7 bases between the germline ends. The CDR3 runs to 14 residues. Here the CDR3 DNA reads TGTGCCAGCAGCCAAGACAGGAGGACAGATACGCAGTATTTT. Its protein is CASSQDRRTDTQYF.

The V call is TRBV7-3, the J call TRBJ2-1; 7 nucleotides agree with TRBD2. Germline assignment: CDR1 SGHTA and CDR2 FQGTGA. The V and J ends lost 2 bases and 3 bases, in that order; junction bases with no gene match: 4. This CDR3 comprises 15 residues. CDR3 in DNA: TGTGCCAGCAGCTTATCAACGGGGGGCTACAATGAGCAGTTCTTC. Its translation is CASSLSTGGYNEQFF.

The CDR3 loop reads CSVEVRSGYRRQSSYNSPLHF. The CDR3 DNA sequence: TGCAGCGTTGAAGTCCGGTCGGGGTACCGCCGCCAGAGCTCCTATAATTCACCCCTCCACTTT. V gene TRBV29-1 combines with J gene TRBJ1-6; no definite D call. This CDR3 contains 21 residues. Looked up from germline, CDR1 is SQVTM and CDR2 is ANQGSEA. The germline V and J ends were trimmed by 1 base and 0 bases, with 25 bases remaining between them.

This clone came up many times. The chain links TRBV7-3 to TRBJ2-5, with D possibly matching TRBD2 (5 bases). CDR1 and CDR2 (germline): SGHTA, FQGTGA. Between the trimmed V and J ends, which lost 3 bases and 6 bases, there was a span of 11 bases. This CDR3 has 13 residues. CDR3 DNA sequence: TGTGCCAGCAGCTTGAATAGCGTGCAGACCCAGTACTTC. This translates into CASSLNSVQTQYF.

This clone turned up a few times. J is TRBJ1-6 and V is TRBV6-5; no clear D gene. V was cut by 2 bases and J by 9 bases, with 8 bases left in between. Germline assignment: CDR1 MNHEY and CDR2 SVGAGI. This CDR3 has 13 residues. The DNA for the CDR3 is TGTGCCAGCAGTTACGTTCTGGCTTCACCCCTCCACTTT. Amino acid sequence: CASSYVLASPLHF.

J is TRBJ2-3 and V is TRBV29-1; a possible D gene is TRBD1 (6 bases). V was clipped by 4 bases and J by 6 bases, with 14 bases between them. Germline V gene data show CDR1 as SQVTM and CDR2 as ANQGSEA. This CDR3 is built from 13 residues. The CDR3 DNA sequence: TGCAGCGTTGCGGGGAATACAGGGGATACGCAGTATTTT. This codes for CSVAGNTGDTQYF.

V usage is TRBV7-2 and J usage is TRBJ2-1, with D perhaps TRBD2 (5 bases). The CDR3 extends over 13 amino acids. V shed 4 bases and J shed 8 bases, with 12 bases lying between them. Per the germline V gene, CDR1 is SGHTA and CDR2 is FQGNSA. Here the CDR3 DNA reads TGTGCCAGCAGCTCGACATTGAGGGATGAGCAGTTCTTC. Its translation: CASSSTLRDEQFF.

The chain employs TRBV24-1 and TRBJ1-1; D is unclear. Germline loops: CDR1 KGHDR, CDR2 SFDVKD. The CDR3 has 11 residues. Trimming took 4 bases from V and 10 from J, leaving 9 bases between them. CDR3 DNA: TGTGCCACCAGTGAGGGCAGGTTAGCTTTCTTT. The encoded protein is CATSEGRLAFF.

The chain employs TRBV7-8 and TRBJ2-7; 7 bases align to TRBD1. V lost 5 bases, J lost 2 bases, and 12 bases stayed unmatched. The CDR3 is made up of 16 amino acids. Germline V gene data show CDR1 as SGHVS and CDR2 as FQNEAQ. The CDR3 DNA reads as TGTGCCAGCAGCCCGAGACAGGGAATAGTCGCCTACGAGCAGTACTTC. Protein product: CASSPRQGIVAYEQYF.

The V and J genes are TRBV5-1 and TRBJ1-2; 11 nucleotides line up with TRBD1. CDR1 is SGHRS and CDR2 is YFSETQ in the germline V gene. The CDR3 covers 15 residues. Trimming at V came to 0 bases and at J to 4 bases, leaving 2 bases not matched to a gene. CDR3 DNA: TGCGCCAGCAGCTTGGGGACAGGGGGCTTCTATGGCTACACCTTC. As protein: CASSLGTGGFYGYTF.

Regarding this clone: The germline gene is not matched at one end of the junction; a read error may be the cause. CDR3 protein: CASSQASHQVF. The CDR3 DNA is TGTGCCAGCAGCCAAGCGTCACATCAAGTCTTC. The V and J genes are TRBV3-1 (or the pseudogene TRBV3-2) and TRBJ2-1, with no clear D. The CDR3 spans 11 residues. Germline V gene sequence: CDR1 LGHDT, CDR2 YNNKEL (reference sequence).

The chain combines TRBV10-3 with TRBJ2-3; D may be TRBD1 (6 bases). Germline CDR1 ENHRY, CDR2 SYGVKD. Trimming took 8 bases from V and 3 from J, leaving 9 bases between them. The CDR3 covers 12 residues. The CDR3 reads CAIGQGTDTQYF. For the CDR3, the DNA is TGTGCCATCGGGCAGGGGACAGATACGCAGTATTTT.

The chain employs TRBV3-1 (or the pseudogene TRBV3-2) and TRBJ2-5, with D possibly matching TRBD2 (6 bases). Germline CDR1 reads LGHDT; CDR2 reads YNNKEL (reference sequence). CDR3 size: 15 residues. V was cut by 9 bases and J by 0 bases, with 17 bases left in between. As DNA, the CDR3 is TGTGCCAGAGCGGCTCGGGGGTCTTACCAAGAGACCCAGTACTTC. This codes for CARAARGSYQETQYF.

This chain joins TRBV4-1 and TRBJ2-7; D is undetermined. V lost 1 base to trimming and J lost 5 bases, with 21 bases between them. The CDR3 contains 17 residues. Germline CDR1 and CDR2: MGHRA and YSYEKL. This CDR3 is CASSQAQTRAPKHEQYF. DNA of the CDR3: TGCGCCAGCAGCCAAGCCCAGACACGAGCACCGAAACACGAGCAGTACTTC.

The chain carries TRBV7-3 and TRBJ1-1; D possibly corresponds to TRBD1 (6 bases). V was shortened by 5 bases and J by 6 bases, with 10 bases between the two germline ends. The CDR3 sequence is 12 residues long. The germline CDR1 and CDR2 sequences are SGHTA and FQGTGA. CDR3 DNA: TGTGCCAGCAGCAAGGGACAATCTGAAGCTTTCTTT. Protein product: CASSKGQSEAFF. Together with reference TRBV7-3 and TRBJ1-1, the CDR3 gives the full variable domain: GAGVSQTPSNKVTEKGKYVELRCDPISGHTALYWYRQSLGQGPEFLIYFQGTGAADDSGLPNDRFFAVRPEGSVSTLKIQRTERGDSAVYLCASSKGQSEAFFGQGTRLTVV.

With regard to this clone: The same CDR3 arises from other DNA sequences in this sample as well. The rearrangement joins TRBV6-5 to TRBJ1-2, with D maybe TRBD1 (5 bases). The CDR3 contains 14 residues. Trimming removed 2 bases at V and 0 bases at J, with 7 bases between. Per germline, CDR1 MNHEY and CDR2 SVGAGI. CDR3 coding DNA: TGTGCCAGCAGTTACCGGGGGGCTAACTATGGCTACACCTTC. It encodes CASSYRGANYGYTF.

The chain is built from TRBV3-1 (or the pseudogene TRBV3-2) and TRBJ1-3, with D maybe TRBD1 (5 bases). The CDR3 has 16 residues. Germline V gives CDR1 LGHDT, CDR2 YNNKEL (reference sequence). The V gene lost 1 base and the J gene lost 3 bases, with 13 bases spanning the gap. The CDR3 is CASSQGWDSNGNTIYF. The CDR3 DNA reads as TGTGCCAGCAGCCAAGGTTGGGACTCTAATGGAAACACCATATATTTT.